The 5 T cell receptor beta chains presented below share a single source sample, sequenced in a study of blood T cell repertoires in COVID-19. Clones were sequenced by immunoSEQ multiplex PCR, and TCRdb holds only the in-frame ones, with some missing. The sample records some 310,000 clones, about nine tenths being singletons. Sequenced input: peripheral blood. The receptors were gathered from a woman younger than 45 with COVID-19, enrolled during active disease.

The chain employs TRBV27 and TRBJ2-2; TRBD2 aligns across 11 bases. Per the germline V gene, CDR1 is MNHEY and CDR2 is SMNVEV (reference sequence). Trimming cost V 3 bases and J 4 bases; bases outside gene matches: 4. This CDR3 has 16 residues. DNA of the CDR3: TGTGCCAGCAGTTTCTTACTAGCGGGAGCCACCGGGGAGCTGTTTTTT. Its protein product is CASSFLLAGATGELFF.

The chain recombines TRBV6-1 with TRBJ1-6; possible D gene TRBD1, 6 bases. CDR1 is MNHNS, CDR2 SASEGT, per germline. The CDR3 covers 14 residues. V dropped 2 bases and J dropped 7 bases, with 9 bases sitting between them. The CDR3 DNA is TGTGCCAGCAGTGAATCAGGGGAGAATTCACCCCTCCACTTT. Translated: CASSESGENSPLHF.

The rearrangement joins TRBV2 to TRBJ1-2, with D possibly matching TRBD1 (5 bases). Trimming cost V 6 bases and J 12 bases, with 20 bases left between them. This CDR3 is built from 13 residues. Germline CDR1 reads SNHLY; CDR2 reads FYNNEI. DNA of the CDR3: TGTGCCAGCAGCCCGCGACAGCGTCAAGGTGACACCTTC. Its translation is CASSPRQRQGDTF.

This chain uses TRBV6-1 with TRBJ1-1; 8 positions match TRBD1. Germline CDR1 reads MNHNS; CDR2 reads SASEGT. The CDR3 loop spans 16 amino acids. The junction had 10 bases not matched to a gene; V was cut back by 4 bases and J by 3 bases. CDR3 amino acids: CASSVTGELGDTEAFF. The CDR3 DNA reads TGTGCCAGCAGTGTGACAGGGGAGCTAGGGGACACTGAAGCTTTCTTT.

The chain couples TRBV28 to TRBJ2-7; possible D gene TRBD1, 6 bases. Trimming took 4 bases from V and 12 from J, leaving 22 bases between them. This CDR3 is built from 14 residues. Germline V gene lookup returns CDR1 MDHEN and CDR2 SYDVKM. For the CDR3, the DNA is TGTGCCAGCAGTTCTGGGACACCCCACCTCATTACGTACTTC. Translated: CASSSGTPHLITYF.